A selection of T cell receptor beta chains follows, all from one sample in a study of blood T cell repertoires in COVID-19. TCRdb's table, derived via immunoSEQ multiplex PCR, lists solely in-frame clones and lacks some. The sample holds some 200,000 clones; about 85% are singletons and the top ten take 20% to 25%. The sample comprised peripheral blood. These receptors originate from a man in his 60s with active or convalescent COVID-19. Both conserved end residues are trimmed from each CDR3. D genes are given only for firm matches.

D | J | V | CDR3
. | TRBJ1-5 | TRBV6-6 | ASSIQGKSNQPQH
. | TRBJ2-2 | TRBV25-1 | ADLGGRRGNTGELF
. | TRBJ1-4 | TRBV19 | ASSNRVGEKLF
TRBD1 | TRBJ1-3 | TRBV9 | ASSVGGTGSGNTIY
. | TRBJ2-7 | TRBV7-9 | ASSLAAGAPPYEQY
. | TRBJ1-5 | TRBV6-1 | ASSEVFYSNQPQH
. | TRBJ1-5 | TRBV19 | ASSIRGSGQPQH
TRBD1 | TRBJ2-5 | TRBV3-1/TRBV3-2 | ASASWDRKETQY
. | TRBJ2-7 | TRBV18 | ASSPPGGGEQY
. | TRBJ1-1 | TRBV12-5 | ASGLVTRGVTYMNTEAF
. | TRBJ2-1 | TRBV9 | ASSSRQGNEQF
. | TRBJ1-4 | TRBV5-1 | ASRDRGGPTEKLF
TRBD1 | TRBJ2-5 | TRBV7-9 | ASSSAQGVQETQY
. | TRBJ1-5 | TRBV4-1 | ASSQGGNQPQH
TRBD1 | TRBJ1-1 | TRBV30 | AWRNPGGRTEAF
. | TRBJ1-2 | TRBV6-5 | ASSYSTDGTGGYT
. | TRBJ1-5 | TRBV6-2/TRBV6-3 | ASSSRGYQEPQH
. | TRBJ1-1 | TRBV19 | ASSRRFQGHMNTEAF
. | TRBJ1-1 | TRBV11-2 | ASSGGTIPGAF
TRBD2 | TRBJ2-7 | TRBV5-5 | ASSPPGGRTYEQY
. | TRBJ2-7 | TRBV2 | ASRRDSYEQY
TRBD2 | TRBJ2-3 | TRBV13 | ASSLKAGGTDTQY
TRBD2 | TRBJ2-2 | TRBV5-1 | ASSAPLAGTGELF
. | TRBJ1-4 | TRBV9 | ASSGGVGNEKLF
. | TRBJ2-2 | TRBV5-5 | ASSPGGANTGELF
TRBD1 | TRBJ2-5 | TRBV23-1 | ASSQAQGVGSETQY
. | TRBJ2-5 | TRBV6-1 | ASSEARRSSKETQY
. | TRBJ1-2 | TRBV10-3 | ASSKVEGGHGYT
. | TRBJ2-1 | TRBV7-9 | ASSIGTYNEQF